A selection of T cell receptor beta chains follows, all from one sample in a study of cytomegalovirus exposure and HLA in healthy donors. The method was immunoSEQ multiplex PCR; TCRdb's version includes in-frame clones alone and lacks a portion of them. The sample has some 200,000 clones, 75% to 85% seen once. The specimen sequenced was PBMCs. These receptors were obtained from a middle-aged woman in good health and CMV-seronegative. Both conserved end residues are part of each CDR3. A D gene is named only where the DNA matches it firmly. Clone size appears in some rows only: once, few, many, or a class for an expanded clone.

TRBJ1-2 | TRBV9 | 14 | - | - | TGTGCCAGCAGCGAACAACCCCAGGGGTATGGCTACACCTTC | CASSEQPQGYGYTF
TRBJ2-2 | TRBV19 | 15 | TRBD1 | - | TGTGCCAGTACCTCCGGGACAGGGGCCACCGGGGAGCTGTTTTTT | CASTSGTGATGELFF
TRBJ2-7 | TRBV7-6 | 11 | - | - | TGTGCCAGCGGTTTTAAAAACGAGCAGTACTTC | CASGFKNEQYF
TRBJ2-7 | TRBV27 | 16 | TRBD2 | few | TGTGCCAGCAGTTCTAGCGGGAGAGGACCCCTACGAGCGCAGTACTTC | CASSSSGRGPLRAQYF
TRBJ2-7 | TRBV7-9 | 13 | - | - | TGTGCCAGCACCTCGCCAGGGCGTCTCGAGCAGTACTTC | CASTSPGRLEQYF
TRBJ2-1 | TRBV2 | 12 | - | few | TGTGCCAGCGGTACAGGGATGGCTGAGCAGTTCTTC | CASGTGMAEQFF
TRBJ2-5 | TRBV18 | 15 | TRBD1 | - | TGTGCCAGCTCACTCTCACCGGGACAGCAAGAGACCCAGTACTTC | CASSLSPGQQETQYF
TRBJ2-2 | TRBV19 | 15 | - | - | TGTGCCAGTAGGCAGGGGATGACCGACGCCGGGGAGCTGTTTTTT | CASRQGMTDAGELFF
TRBJ1-5 | TRBV9 | 13 | - | - | TGTGCCAGCAGCGTAGATGGGGGGGGGCCCCAGCATTTT | CASSVDGGGPQHF
TRBJ2-5 | TRBV7-3 | 13 | - | - | TGTGCCAGCAGCTTATTCAGGGAAGAGACCCAGTACTTC | CASSLFREETQYF
TRBJ2-7 | TRBV7-2 | 17 | TRBD2 | - | TGTGCCAGCAGCCGAGATCTACGATATAGCGGGAGCTACGAGCAGTACTTC | CASSRDLRYSGSYEQYF
TRBJ2-1 | TRBV5-1 | 16 | - | - | TGCGCCAGCAGCTTGGTAGGGACTCCGGGGGTCAATGAGCAGTTCTTC | CASSLVGTPGVNEQFF
TRBJ1-2 | TRBV7-2 | 15 | TRBD1 | - | TGTGCCAGCAGCGATAGACAGGGAATCTACTCTGGCTACACCTTC | CASSDRQGIYSGYTF
TRBJ2-7 | TRBV5-4 | 14 | TRBD1 | - | TGTGCCAGCAGCAACCGGGACAGAACCTACGAGCAGTACTTC | CASSNRDRTYEQYF
TRBJ2-1 | TRBV10-1 | 13 | TRBD2 | few | TGCGCCAGCAGTGGTGCAGGGAGGGATGAGCAGTTCTTC | CASSGAGRDEQFF
TRBJ2-7 | TRBV19 | 14 | TRBD1 | - | TGTGCCAGTAGTATGGGACAGGGGGTAGGAGAGCAGTACTTC | CASSMGQGVGEQYF
TRBJ2-1 | TRBV18 | 13 | - | - | TGTGCCAGCTCACCACGTCTGTACAATGAGCAGTTCTTC | CASSPRLYNEQFF
TRBJ2-3 | TRBV19 | 13 | - | - | TGTGCCAGTAGTGGACTGATCACAGATACGCAGTATTTT | CASSGLITDTQYF
TRBJ2-7 | TRBV27 | 14 | - | once | TGTGCCAAAATCGGGGGACCAAGGGACTACGAGCAGTACTTC | CAKIGGPRDYEQYF
TRBJ1-2 | TRBV27 | 14 | TRBD1 | few | TGTGCCAGCAGTTTCACGGAACAGGGGAGAGGCTACACCTTC | CASSFTEQGRGYTF
TRBJ2-2 | TRBV5-1 | 14 | TRBD2 | - | TGCGCCAGCGGACTAGCGGGAGTAACCGGGGAGCTGTTTTTT | CASGLAGVTGELFF
TRBJ1-6 | TRBV6-6 | 12 | - | - | TGTGCCAGCACCCAGGCCTACTCACCCCTCCACTTT | CASTQAYSPLHF
TRBJ2-6 | TRBV7-2 | 18 | - | - | TGTGCCAGCACCAACTTTGGGGGCTCTAGCTCTGGGGCCAACGTCCTGACTTTC | CASTNFGGSSSGANVLTF
TRBJ2-7 | TRBV27 | 14 | TRBD1 | - | TGTGCCAGCAGTTTCAGGGACAGGGTCCACGAGCAGTACTTC | CASSFRDRVHEQYF
TRBJ2-7 | TRBV4-1 | 15 | TRBD2 | few | TGCGCCAGCAGTTCGAGCGGGAGGCCCCCCTACGAGCAGTACTTC | CASSSSGRPPYEQYF
TRBJ2-7 | TRBV5-1 | 14 | - | - | TGCGCCAGCAGCCACCTAGGTAGTACCTACGAGCAGTACTTC | CASSHLGSTYEQYF
TRBJ1-3 | TRBV28 | 14 | TRBD1 | few | TGTGCCAGCACCGGACAGGGAGCTGGAAACACCATATATTTT | CASTGQGAGNTIYF
TRBJ2-3 | TRBV10-2 | 17 | TRBD2 | - | TGCGCCAGCAGTGGTGCGAGGGAGGGCCTTTCGACAGATACGCAGTATTTT | CASSGAREGLSTDTQYF
TRBJ2-5 | TRBV5-1 | 16 | TRBD1 | few | TGCGCCAGCAGCTTGGCAGTCAGGGGGAATGGGGAGACCCAGTACTTC | CASSLAVRGNGETQYF